The 9 T cell receptor beta chains below come from one sample, sequenced in a study of T cell responses to AZD1222 COVID-19 vaccine. This table comes from immunoSEQ multiplex PCR, and its TCRdb copy is limited to in-frame clones, with some not included. The data contain over 150,000 clones, almost 90% of them seen just once; the ten biggest clones take up approximately 10%. The specimen was peripheral blood, collected 28 days after the second AZD1222 dose. These receptors all come from an adult who received the AZD1222 COVID-19 vaccine.

This sequence joins TRBV5-1 and TRBJ1-6; D uncertain. The germline CDR1 and CDR2 sequences are SGHRS and YFSETQ. V was pared by 1 base and J by 0 bases, with 5 bases between. The CDR3 totals 15 residues. CDR3 nucleotide sequence: TGCGCCAGCAGCTTGTCAGGCTCCTATAATTCACCCCTCCACTTT. This sequence encodes CASSLSGSYNSPLHF.

The chain combines TRBV6-5 with TRBJ2-2; D gene unclear. The V end lost 9 bases, the J end lost 3 bases, and 8 bases lay between the germline ends. The CDR3 is 12 amino acids. From germline, CDR1 is MNHEY and CDR2 SVGAGI. The CDR3 sequence: CASNRDTGELFF. The DNA for the CDR3 is TGTGCCAGTAACAGAGACACCGGGGAGCTGTTTTTT.

The V call is TRBV29-1, the J call TRBJ1-1, with TRBD1 identical over 7 bases. The germline gives CDR1 SQVTM, CDR2 ANQGSEA. The CDR3 length is 13 residues. Germline trimming cut 3 bases from V and 6 bases from J; bases unmatched to any gene: 7. CDR3 residues: CSVDPGGTAEAFF. The DNA for the CDR3 is TGCAGCGTTGACCCAGGGGGGACGGCTGAAGCTTTCTTT.

The V and J genes are TRBV5-1 and TRBJ2-7; D gene uncertain. The CDR3 has 13 residues. Trimming removed 2 bases from V and 0 bases from J, with 6 bases in between. Germline CDR1 and CDR2: SGHRS and YFSETQ. The CDR3 here is CASSFDISYEQYF. The CDR3 coding sequence is TGCGCCAGCAGCTTCGACATCTCCTACGAGCAGTACTTC. Together with reference TRBV5-1 and TRBJ2-7, the CDR3 gives the full variable domain: KAGVTQTPRYLIKTRGQQVTLSCSPISGHRSVSWYQQTPGQGLQFLFEYFSETQRNKGNFPGRFSGRQFSNSRSEMNVSTLELGDSALYLCASSFDISYEQYFGPGTRLTVT.

This clone has only a few counts. The V call is TRBV6-2 or TRBV6-3, the J call TRBJ1-5; 7 bases line up with TRBD1. From germline, CDR1 is MNHEY and CDR2 SVGEGT. This CDR3 region has 14 residues. Trimming at V came to 0 bases and at J to 4 bases, leaving 0 bases not matched to a gene. In DNA form, the CDR3 reads TGTGCCAGCAGTTACTCCAGGGGGAATCAGCCCCAGCATTTT. Translated, it gives CASSYSRGNQPQHF.

The chain combines TRBV6-4 with TRBJ1-5; D not resolved. This CDR3 contains 14 residues. CDR1 is MRHNA and CDR2 is SNTAGT in the germline V gene. V lost 8 bases to trimming and J lost 2 bases, with 13 bases between them. CDR3 residues: CASVKGVGNQPQHF. CDR3 sequence (DNA): TGTGCCAGCGTAAAGGGAGTTGGCAATCAGCCCCAGCATTTT.

V usage is TRBV18 and J usage is TRBJ2-7; 9 bases are a match to TRBD2. Germline values: CDR1 KGHSH, CDR2 LQKENI. V lost 6 bases, J lost 2 bases, and 5 bases stayed unmatched. This CDR3 has 14 residues. For the CDR3, the DNA is TGTGCCAGCTCGGCAGCGGGGGGCCCCTACGAGCAGTACTTC. As protein: CASSAAGGPYEQYF. The whole variable domain, remainder taken from reference TRBV18 and TRBJ2-7, is NAGVMQNPRHLVRRRGQEARLRCSPMKGHSHVYWYRQLPEEGLKFMVYLQKENIIDESGMPKERFSAEFPKEGPSILRIQQVVRGDSAAYFCASSAAGGPYEQYFGPGTRLTVT.

On this clone itself: Additional DNA sequences in this sample encode the identical CDR3. The V gene is TRBV12-3 or TRBV12-4, the J gene TRBJ2-7; possibly TRBD1 for D (6 bases). The CDR3 runs to 12 residues. Trimming removed 6 bases at V and 2 bases at J, with 8 bases between. CDR3 nucleotides: TGTGCCAGCAGGAGGGACACCTACGAGCAGTACTTC. It translates to CASRRDTYEQYF.

As concerns this clone: The sample carries other DNA sequences with the same CDR3. This rearrangement joins TRBV5-1 to TRBJ1-4, with TRBD1 as a possible D gene (5 bases). This CDR3 comprises 15 residues. V lost 0 bases and J lost 2, with 8 bases in between. Germline V gene lookup returns CDR1 SGHRS and CDR2 YFSETQ. The CDR3 here is CASSLGGSTNEKLFF. The CDR3 DNA sequence: TGCGCCAGCAGCTTGGGGGGGAGTACTAATGAAAAACTGTTTTTT.